The clone carrying this T cell receptor beta chain came up once. Its antigen is as yet unknown. The sample originates from a study of blood T cells in healthy people across ages. Study-wide findings and caveats: Higher naive T cell percentage went strongly together with higher TCR beta diversity.

Next came a second PCR, run for roughly 6 to 11 cycles, which used a sample-barcoded 5' primer along with a J-beta primer mix. TCRdb called the 5' RACE reads again in MiXCR, with one record for every CDR3 protein. The sample shows about 1 million distinct CDR3 sequences, 45% of them seen only once. Sequenced material: blood. The sequence was obtained from a woman aged 55 to 70 in good health.

In nucleotides, the CDR3 is TGTGCCAGCAGTTTCCGTCCTTTGGTTACAGGTTACTTAGCCAAAAACATTCAGTACTTC. Amino acids: CASSFRPLVTGYLAKNIQYF. V is TRBV27 and J is TRBJ2-4; perhaps TRBD1 as D (5 bases). The CDR3 contains 20 residues. Germline CDR1 MNHEY, CDR2 SMNVEV (reference sequence). V lost 3 bases, J lost 0 bases, and 24 bases lay in between.